The 24 T cell receptor beta chains listed next were all sequenced from one sample in a study of blood T cell repertoires in COVID-19. Measured with immunoSEQ multiplex PCR; TCRdb has only the in-frame clones, and not every one. Of hundreds of thousands of clones in the sample, around 81% were seen once. Sequenced sample: peripheral blood. The receptors were gathered from a woman aged 80 or over with COVID-19, enrolled during active disease.

The chain uses TRBV9 and TRBJ1-2; D might be TRBD1 (6 bases). The CDR3 runs 18 residues. Trimming removed 0 bases from V and 4 bases from J, with 22 bases in between. The germline CDR1 and CDR2 sequences are SGDLS and YYNGEE. The CDR3 nucleotides read TGTGCCAGCAGCGTAGCTACGGGCAGGGGCGGCTCCTCCTATGGCTACACCTTC. Its translation is CASSVATGRGGSSYGYTF. The variable domain in full, with the rest retrieved from reference TRBV9 and TRBJ1-2, is DSGVTQTPKHLITATGQRVTLRCSPRSGDLSVYWYQQSLDQGLQFLIQYYNGEERAKGNILERFSAQQFPDLHSELNLSSLELGDSALYFCASSVATGRGGSSYGYTFGSGTRLTVV.

The chain has TRBV3-1 (or the pseudogene TRBV3-2) and TRBJ1-5; D is possibly TRBD1 (5 bases). Deletions cut 3 bases from V and 0 bases from J, with 6 bases between. The CDR3 consists of 14 residues. Germline assignment: CDR1 LGHDT and CDR2 YNNKEL (reference sequence). The CDR3: CASSQDTSNQPQHF. CDR3 bases: TGTGCCAGCAGCCAGGACACTAGCAATCAGCCCCAGCATTTT.

This clone has more than one count but fewer than ten. J is TRBJ1-2 and V is TRBV2, with a tentative D call TRBD1 (5 bases). V was shortened by 6 bases and J by 4 bases, with 12 bases between the two germline ends. The CDR3 consists of 13 residues. Germline CDR1 and CDR2: SNHLY and FYNNEI. The CDR3 DNA is TGTGCCAGCAGGCTGGGGCCGATCTATGGCTACACCTTC. Residues: CASRLGPIYGYTF.

V is TRBV3-1 (or the pseudogene TRBV3-2) and J is TRBJ2-3, with TRBD2 identical over 8 bases. Germline assignment: CDR1 LGHDT and CDR2 YNNKEL (reference sequence). Trimming removed 4 bases from V and 5 bases from J; junction bases left unmatched: 8. The CDR3 is 15 residues long. In DNA, the CDR3 is TGTGCCAGCAGCCGGACGGGGGGGCGGGGAGATACGCAGTATTTT. Translated, it gives CASSRTGGRGDTQYF.

The rearrangement uses TRBV24-1 and TRBJ2-1; a weak D match, TRBD2 (7 bases). CDR1 is KGHDR, CDR2 SFDVKD, per germline. V lost 4 bases and J 4 bases, leaving 16 bases between the germline ends. CDR3 length: 16 residues. CDR3 loop: CATSDPRGGVYNEQFF. Written as DNA, the CDR3 is TGTGCCACCAGTGACCCCAGAGGGGGGGTTTACAATGAGCAGTTCTTC.

This chain links TRBV19 with TRBJ2-2; D not resolved. Germline V lookup: CDR1 LNHDA, CDR2 SQIVND (reference sequence). Trimming took off 8 bases at V and 5 bases at J, with 6 bases between the two ends. CDR3 length equals 11 residues. In nucleotides, the CDR3 is TGTGCCAGTCGTCAGACCGGGGAGCTGTTTTTT. Translation: CASRQTGELFF.

The rearrangement links TRBV30 to TRBJ2-5, with D perhaps matching TRBD1 (5 bases). The CDR3 is 12 amino acids. V was cut by 2 bases and J by 1 base, with 5 bases left in between. From germline, CDR1 is GTSNPN and CDR2 SVGIG (reference sequence). DNA of the CDR3: TGTGCCTGGAGTAGGGGCCAAGAGACCCAGTACTTC. Translating it yields CAWSRGQETQYF.

This chain links TRBV4-1 with TRBJ1-5; possible D gene TRBD1, 5 bases. Deletions cut 0 bases from V and 5 bases from J, with 14 bases between. Germline V lookup: CDR1 MGHRA, CDR2 YSYEKL. The CDR3 has 16 amino acids. CDR3 DNA sequence: TGCGCCAGCAGCCAAGACGTTAGGGGCGGGGATCAGCCCCAGCATTTT. Translation gives CASSQDVRGGDQPQHF.

The V gene is TRBV4-2, the J gene TRBJ2-1, with D uncertain. Germline V lookup: CDR1 LGHNA, CDR2 YNFKEQ. V was pared by 1 base and J by 12 bases, with 13 bases between. The CDR3 spans 13 residues. In nucleotides, the CDR3 is TGTGCCAGCAGCCAAGGAGCGAGTAGTCGGCAGTTCTTC. It encodes CASSQGASSRQFF.

The V and J genes are TRBV7-9 and TRBJ2-7; 7 bases align to TRBD2. CDR1 SEHNR and CDR2 FQNEAQ come from the germline V gene (reference sequence). J was trimmed by 7 bases and V by 0 bases; bases with no gene match: 6. This CDR3 has 14 residues. CDR3 in DNA: TGTGCCAGCAGCTTAGCGGCGGGGGTTTGGGAGCAGTACTTC. Its protein product is CASSLAAGVWEQYF.

The V gene is TRBV19, the J gene TRBJ1-2; no clear D gene. Germline V gene sequence: CDR1 LNHDA, CDR2 SQIVND (reference sequence). V gave up 5 bases and J gave up 6 bases, with 10 bases separating them. The CDR3 contains 12 residues. The CDR3 protein is CASSLSGDGYTF. The CDR3 DNA sequence: TGTGCCAGTAGTCTGTCAGGCGATGGCTACACCTTC.

This clone was observed once. The chain carries TRBV6-5 and TRBJ2-1; TRBD2 matches at 9 bases. J gave up 6 bases and V 11 bases, and 11 bases lay outside the gene matches. The CDR3 has 14 residues. The germline CDR1 and CDR2 sequences are MNHEY and SVGAGI. The CDR3 nucleotides are TGTGCCGTCGACGGCGGGAGGGCCCCCAATGAGCAGTTCTTC. Its translation is CAVDGGRAPNEQFF.

This clone occurred many times. The chain couples TRBV4-1 to TRBJ1-2; 7 nucleotides line up with TRBD1. The V and J ends lost 4 bases and 7 bases, in that order; junction bases with no gene match: 9. Germline CDR1 reads MGHRA; CDR2 reads YSYEKL. This CDR3 contains 14 residues. Here the CDR3 DNA reads TGCGCCAGCAGCCCCAAAACAGGGGAACGTGGCTACACCTTC. As protein: CASSPKTGERGYTF.

The rearrangement uses TRBV7-9 and TRBJ1-5, with 11 bases lining up with TRBD1. The CDR3 length is 14 residues. J was trimmed by 7 bases and V by 4 bases; bases with no gene match: 3. Per germline, CDR1 SEHNR and CDR2 FQNEAQ (reference sequence). As DNA, the CDR3 is TGTGCCAGCAGCTCCGGACAGGGGGCACAGCCCCAGCATTTT. As protein: CASSSGQGAQPQHF.

This clone turned up a few times. The chain links TRBV6-2 or TRBV6-3 to TRBJ2-2; 11 bases agree with TRBD2. V shed 6 bases and J 6 bases; nucleotides not matched to a gene: 9. The CDR3 spans 16 residues. CDR1 MNHEY and CDR2 SVGEGT come from the germline V gene. The DNA for the CDR3 is TGTGCCAGCAGCCGCACTAGCGGGAGTTACTCCGGGGAGCTGTTTTTT. It is translated as CASSRTSGSYSGELFF.

This chain uses TRBV29-1 with TRBJ1-1; D might be TRBD1 (5 bases). Trimming left V 6 bases short and J 1 base short, with 12 bases between. This CDR3 comprises 13 residues. Germline V gene data show CDR1 as SQVTM and CDR2 as ANQGSEA. This CDR3 is CSVDQGANTEAFF. The CDR3 DNA is TGCAGCGTGGATCAGGGTGCGAACACTGAAGCTTTCTTT.

The rearrangement links TRBV27 to TRBJ1-2; 7 bases fit TRBD1. The V segment lost 5 bases and the J segment 8 bases; nucleotides outside the gene matches: 11. The length of the CDR3 is 14 residues. Germline V lookup: CDR1 MNHEY, CDR2 SMNVEV (reference sequence). CDR3 region: CASSPGQNSNGYTF. The CDR3 nucleotides are TGTGCCAGCAGTCCGGGACAGAATTCGAACGGCTACACCTTC.

This sequence joins TRBV2 and TRBJ1-5, with TRBD1 matching 9 bases. This CDR3 contains 14 residues. Trimming took 5 bases from V and 7 from J; bases not matched to a gene: 6. Germline assignment: CDR1 SNHLY and CDR2 FYNNEI. The CDR3 loop is CASSPGTGTQPQHF. CDR3 DNA sequence: TGTGCCAGCAGTCCCGGGACAGGGACCCAGCCCCAGCATTTT.

V gene TRBV3-1 (or the pseudogene TRBV3-2) combines with J gene TRBJ1-2; D not certain. CDR3 length equals 14 residues. The germline V gene has CDR1 LGHDT and CDR2 YNNKEL (reference sequence). V was shortened by 1 base and J by 1 base, with 7 bases between the two germline ends. CDR3 in DNA: TGTGCCAGCAGCCAAGGAGGAGTTAACTATGGCTACACCTTC. It is translated as CASSQGGVNYGYTF.

The rearrangement uses TRBV7-2 and TRBJ2-5, with 8 bases matching TRBD2. The CDR3 sequence is 14 residues long. Germline lookup yields CDR1 SGHTA and CDR2 FQGNSA. Trimming cost V 1 base and J 4 bases; bases outside gene matches: 2. DNA for the CDR3: TGTGCCAGCAGCTTAGGGGCGGGAGGAGAGACCCAGTACTTC. Translating it yields CASSLGAGGETQYF.

The chain uses TRBV12-3 or TRBV12-4 and TRBJ2-7; no definite D call. V was trimmed by 1 base and J by 2 bases, leaving 3 bases between them. This CDR3 spans 12 amino acids. The CDR3 protein is CASSLGAYEQYF. The CDR3 region has the DNA TGTGCCAGCAGTTTAGGCGCCTACGAGCAGTACTTC.

This clone was picked up a small number of times. The rearrangement joins TRBV2 to TRBJ1-1, with TRBD1 as a possible D gene (5 bases). Germline V CDR1 and CDR2: SNHLY, FYNNEI. Between the trimmed V and J ends, which lost 4 bases and 0 bases, there was a span of 12 bases. The CDR3 totals 15 residues. The CDR3 spells CASSVLGPMNTEAFF. The CDR3 DNA reads as TGTGCCAGCAGTGTTCTGGGGCCCATGAACACTGAAGCTTTCTTT. The whole variable domain, remainder taken from reference TRBV2 and TRBJ1-1, is EPEVTQTPSHQVTQMGQEVILRCVPISNHLYFYWYRQILGQKVEFLVSFYNNEISEKSEIFDDQFSVERPDGSNFTLKIRSTKLEDSAMYFCASSVLGPMNTEAFFGQGTRLTVV.

The chain has TRBV15 and TRBJ2-6; D call uncertain. Trimming took 0 bases from V and 0 from J, leaving 9 bases between them. The CDR3 covers 17 residues. Germline CDR1 is LNHNV and CDR2 is YYDKDF (reference sequence). DNA of the CDR3: TGTGCCACCAGCAGAGAGAAGCGAAGCTCTGGGGCCAACGTCCTGACTTTC. Protein sequence: CATSREKRSSGANVLTF.

This chain links TRBV3-1 (or the pseudogene TRBV3-2) with TRBJ2-2; 9 bases line up with TRBD2. The V gene's germline CDR1 is LGHDT and CDR2 YNNKEL (reference sequence). The CDR3 spans 14 residues. Trimming took 1 base from V and 9 from J; bases not matched to a gene: 3. The CDR3 coding sequence is TGTGCCAGCAGCCAAGGAAGCGGGGGGAGGGAGCTGTTTTTT. The encoded protein is CASSQGSGGRELFF.